This TCR beta chain was identified in a study of blood T cell repertoires in COVID-19. For the study at large: Samples representing acute and convalescent COVID-19 were sourced from the United States, Italy and Spain. T cells, B-cell-depleted T cells, or PBMCs provided the cDNA or gDNA that served as material.

The CDR3 loop spans 14 amino acids. In germline, CDR1 is SEHNR, CDR2 FQNEAQ (reference sequence). V lost 4 bases and J lost 6; bases outside the gene matches: 9. Authors' data handling: How many nucleated cells were present was estimated from reference gene primer amplification. Sequencing was performed with immunoSEQ multiplex PCR; in TCRdb, only in-frame clones are kept and a portion is missing. For V, J and clone size, that table is used; D and trimming come from the DNA. This sample yields around 250,000 clones, of which approximately 84% are seen a single time; under 2% belongs to the top ten. The clonotype originates from a woman older than 75 with acute or convalescent COVID-19. The V gene is TRBV7-9, the J gene TRBJ2-7, with 7 bases fitting TRBD1. Sequencing used peripheral blood. DNA for the CDR3: TGTGCCAGCAGCTCGACACAAGGGGGCGCCGAGCAGTACTTC. Residues: CASSSTQGGAEQYF.